Below, 31 T cell receptor beta chains from the same sample are listed, as sequenced in a study of blood T cell repertoires in COVID-19. Repertoires were generated with immunoSEQ multiplex PCR, while TCRdb's copy carries only in-frame clones and drops some. The sample has 150,000 to 200,000 clones; around 83% are singletons. Input material: peripheral blood. These receptors came from an older woman with COVID-19, enrolled during active disease.

The CDR3 region has the DNA TGTGCCAGCAGTACTGGGACAGGCAGGATGAACACTGAAGCTTTCTTT. This gives the protein CASSTGTGRMNTEAFF. The genes are TRBV28 and TRBJ1-1, with TRBD1 matching 8 bases. This CDR3 has 16 amino acids. V was pared by 5 bases and J by 0 bases, with 8 bases of the junction left unmatched. Germline values: CDR1 MDHEN, CDR2 SYDVKM.

This chain connects TRBV7-9 to TRBJ2-7; D gene unclear. Germline lookup yields CDR1 SEHNR and CDR2 FQNEAQ (reference sequence). This CDR3 region has 11 residues. The ends were cut back, 5 bases at V and 4 bases at J, with 6 bases in the middle. In DNA form, the CDR3 reads TGTGCCAGCAGCCGTAGATACGAGCAGTACTTC. Its protein product is CASSRRYEQYF.

The chain combines TRBV4-1 with TRBJ1-5, with a possible D match to TRBD1 (6 bases). Trimming pared 1 base from V and 4 bases from J, leaving 11 bases between. CDR1 is MGHRA, CDR2 YSYEKL, per germline. This CDR3 contains 15 residues. The CDR3, as DNA: TGCGCCAGCAGCCAAGGACAGGCGAGGAATCAGCCCCAGCATTTT. It is translated as CASSQGQARNQPQHF.

The genes are TRBV2 and TRBJ1-2, with TRBD1 matching over 9 bases. The trim removed 6 bases at V and 11 bases at J, leaving 10 bases unmatched. The CDR3 loop spans 13 amino acids. Germline V gene data show CDR1 as SNHLY and CDR2 as FYNNEI. This chain's CDR3 is CASSPNRGPGYTF. CDR3 coding DNA: TGTGCCAGCAGCCCTAACAGGGGGCCAGGTTACACCTTC.

The chain carries TRBV28 and TRBJ2-5; D is perhaps TRBD1 (5 bases). Germline CDR1 and CDR2: MDHEN and SYDVKM. This CDR3 is built from 13 residues. Between the trimmed V and J ends, which lost 6 bases and 4 bases, there was a span of 12 bases. In DNA form, the CDR3 reads TGTGCCAGCAGACCCCAGGGCGTAGAGACCCAGTACTTC. The encoded protein is CASRPQGVETQYF.

The gene calls are TRBV19 and TRBJ2-5; D possibly corresponds to TRBD2 (6 bases). CDR3 length: 15 amino acids. Trimming removed 7 bases at V and 5 bases at J, with 20 bases between. Germline CDR1 is LNHDA and CDR2 is SQIVND (reference sequence). The CDR3 is CASTSTSGPLETQYF. CDR3 nucleotides: TGTGCCAGTACTTCGACTAGTGGCCCTTTGGAGACCCAGTACTTC.

The V gene is TRBV5-1, the J gene TRBJ2-3, with no clear D. The V gene lost 1 base and the J gene lost 0 bases, with 6 bases spanning the gap. The CDR3 is 14 amino acids. Germline CDR1 is SGHRS and CDR2 is YFSETQ. The CDR3 is CASSLYESTDTQYF. The CDR3 DNA is TGCGCCAGCAGCTTGTATGAGAGCACAGATACGCAGTATTTT.

The chain couples TRBV5-1 to TRBJ2-6; no definite D call. Germline V lookup: CDR1 SGHRS, CDR2 YFSETQ. V was pared by 2 bases and J by 0 bases, with 6 bases between. The CDR3 length is 15 residues. CDR3: CASSLPSSGANVLTF. For the CDR3, the DNA is TGCGCCAGCAGCTTACCCAGCTCTGGGGCCAACGTCCTGACTTTC.

V usage is TRBV18 and J usage is TRBJ1-1, with D possibly matching TRBD1 (5 bases). V gave up 3 bases and J gave up 4 bases, with 18 bases separating them. The CDR3 runs to 16 residues. CDR1 is KGHSH, CDR2 LQKENI, per germline. The CDR3 spells CASSPTQTGGGTEAFF. The CDR3 DNA reads TGTGCCAGCTCACCGACCCAGACCGGCGGGGGCACTGAAGCTTTCTTT.

V is TRBV5-5 and J is TRBJ1-2; 8 bases agree with TRBD1. In germline, CDR1 is SGHKS, CDR2 YYEKEE (reference sequence). V shed 0 bases and J 5 bases; nucleotides not matched to a gene: 6. This CDR3 region has 15 residues. The CDR3 region is CASSLDSTGEYGYTF. The CDR3 DNA is TGTGCCAGCAGCTTGGACTCGACAGGGGAGTATGGCTACACCTTC.

The genes are TRBV19 and TRBJ1-1; TRBD1 aligns across 9 bases. Germline CDR1 reads LNHDA; CDR2 reads SQIVND (reference sequence). Losses at the gene ends were 8 bases for V and 2 bases for J; bases not matched to a gene: 9. This CDR3 region has 15 residues. CDR3 in amino acids: CASSQGARGNTEAFF. The CDR3 DNA reads TGTGCCAGTTCACAGGGGGCTCGGGGTAACACTGAAGCTTTCTTT.

The rearrangement joins TRBV7-2 to TRBJ1-1; D possibly corresponds to TRBD1 (6 bases). Germline lookup yields CDR1 SGHTA and CDR2 FQGNSA. Trimming took off 3 bases at V and 5 bases at J, with 13 bases between the two ends. CDR3 size: 14 residues. CDR3: CASSFHRVGTEAFF. The DNA of the CDR3 is TGTGCCAGCAGCTTCCACAGGGTAGGGACTGAAGCTTTCTTT.

The chain links TRBV28 to TRBJ2-7, with 12 bases matching TRBD2. Per the germline V gene, CDR1 is MDHEN and CDR2 is SYDVKM. V lost 1 base and J lost 7; bases outside the gene matches: 5. CDR3 length: 15 amino acids. CDR3 nucleotide sequence: TGTGCCAGCAGTTTATCTAGCGGGGGGGGAAGGGAGCAGTACTTC. Its translation: CASSLSSGGGREQYF.

The rearrangement links TRBV9 to TRBJ2-5; 13 nucleotides match TRBD2. The junction had 9 bases not matched to a gene; V was cut back by 3 bases and J by 1 base. This CDR3 region has 18 residues. CDR1 is SGDLS, CDR2 YYNGEE, per germline. The CDR3 bases are TGTGCCAGCAGCGCGCGGGGACTAGCGGGACCTACCCAAGAGACCCAGTACTTC. Translation: CASSARGLAGPTQETQYF.

The rearrangement joins TRBV5-6 to TRBJ1-6; 11 bases map to TRBD1. The V and J ends lost 3 bases and 9 bases, in that order; junction bases with no gene match: 8. Germline V gene data show CDR1 as SGHDT and CDR2 as YYEEEE. The CDR3 runs to 16 residues. CDR3 region: CASSSAGTGGVSPLHF. CDR3 DNA: TGTGCCAGCAGCTCAGCCGGGACAGGGGGTGTTTCACCCCTCCACTTT.

The chain recombines TRBV6-2 or TRBV6-3 with TRBJ2-3, with D unclear. Trimming shortened V by 6 bases and J by 10 bases, and 17 bases separated the two germline ends. The CDR3 covers 13 residues. Germline lookup yields CDR1 MNHEY and CDR2 SVGEGT. This CDR3 reads CASSPTSLDAQYF. The CDR3 coding sequence is TGTGCCAGCAGCCCCACTTCCCTCGATGCGCAGTATTTT.

The CDR3 here is CASNQVGTGGAGGGYTF. Here the CDR3 DNA reads TGTGCCAGCAACCAGGTTGGGACAGGGGGCGCTGGAGGTGGCTACACCTTC. The chain has TRBV7-2 and TRBJ1-2; 12 bases agree with TRBD1. V dropped 7 bases and J dropped 7; count of bases not matched to a gene: 16. The V gene's germline CDR1 is SGHTA and CDR2 FQGNSA. This CDR3 has 17 amino acids.

The chain couples TRBV7-9 to TRBJ1-1; 7 positions match TRBD1. CDR3 length: 16 residues. V shed 8 bases and J 0 bases; nucleotides not matched to a gene: 12. Germline loops: CDR1 SEHNR, CDR2 FQNEAQ (reference sequence). As DNA, the CDR3 is TGTGCCAGCCGCGAGCGACAGGGCCCCCTGAACACTGAAGCTTTCTTT. It codes for CASRERQGPLNTEAFF.

The rearrangement links TRBV12-3 or TRBV12-4 to TRBJ2-1; tentative D call: TRBD2 (5 bases). The CDR3 contains 13 residues. V lost 7 bases and J 10 bases, leaving 17 bases between the germline ends. CDR3 nucleotide sequence: TGTGCCAGCAACCTACTAGGCAGTAAAGAGCAGTTCTTC. Residues: CASNLLGSKEQFF.

This chain connects TRBV14 to TRBJ2-3, with TRBD1 matching 11 bases. V shed 1 base and J 6 bases; nucleotides not matched to a gene: 15. CDR3 length: 19 amino acids. Germline lookup yields CDR1 SGHDN and CDR2 FVKESK. CDR3 DNA: TGTGCCAGCAGCCAAGCTCTCAGGACAGGGGGCGCGGGTGGTGATACGCAGTATTTT. This codes for CASSQALRTGGAGGDTQYF.

The chain has TRBV10-3 and TRBJ2-3; D gene unclear. Germline CDR1 and CDR2: ENHRY and SYGVKD. This CDR3 is built from 13 residues. Trimming pared 2 bases from V and 5 bases from J, leaving 8 bases between. This CDR3 is CAISELRKDTQYF. Written as DNA, the CDR3 is TGTGCCATCAGTGAGCTCCGTAAAGATACGCAGTATTTT.

The chain is built from TRBV7-3 and TRBJ1-2; D is undetermined. Germline loops: CDR1 SGHTA, CDR2 FQGTGA. Trimming pared 2 bases from V and 6 bases from J, leaving 10 bases between. This CDR3 contains 13 residues. The CDR3 nucleotides read TGTGCCAGCAGCTTAGCCCCCGGGAATGGCTACACCTTC. Translated, it gives CASSLAPGNGYTF. Full variable domain (remainder filled in from reference TRBV7-3 and TRBJ1-2): GAGVSQTPSNKVTEKGKYVELRCDPISGHTALYWYRQSLGQGPEFLIYFQGTGAADDSGLPNDRFFAVRPEGSVSTLKIQRTERGDSAVYLCASSLAPGNGYTFGSGTRLTVV.

The chain uses TRBV10-1 and TRBJ2-1; maybe TRBD1 (7 bases). There are 13 residues in the CDR3. Germline V gene sequence: CDR1 WNHNN, CDR2 SYGVQD (reference sequence). Trimming removed 0 bases from V and 14 bases from J, with 14 bases in between. The CDR3 is CASSESRRGTEFF. As DNA, the CDR3 is TGCGCCAGCAGTGAGTCGAGACGGGGGACAGAGTTCTTC.

As concerns this clone: The same CDR3 can be traced to other DNA sequences in this sample. The CDR3 loop is CASSQEGTSGYNEQFF. The CDR3 DNA reads as TGCGCCAGCAGCCAAGAAGGGACTAGCGGTTACAATGAGCAGTTCTTC. This chain connects TRBV4-1 to TRBJ2-1, with TRBD2 matching over 11 bases. Germline lookup yields CDR1 MGHRA and CDR2 YSYEKL. The CDR3 has 16 residues. J was trimmed by 4 bases and V by 0 bases; bases with no gene match: 2.

The V and J genes are TRBV6-5 and TRBJ1-1, with TRBD1 matching over 7 bases. Trimming at V came to 4 bases and at J to 5 bases, leaving 1 base not matched to a gene. The germline gives CDR1 MNHEY, CDR2 SVGAGI. The CDR3 consists of 12 residues. The CDR3 DNA follows: TGTGCCAGCAGTTCGGGACAGACTGAAGCTTTCTTT. Translated, it gives CASSSGQTEAFF.

The chain has TRBV20-1 and TRBJ2-3; D remains unclear. From germline, CDR1 is DFQATT and CDR2 SNEGSKA (reference sequence). V lost 6 bases and J 5 bases, leaving 9 bases between the germline ends. The length of the CDR3 is 11 residues. In DNA, the CDR3 is TGCAGTGCGATGGCGGAAGATACGCAGTATTTT. As protein: CSAMAEDTQYF.

The genes are TRBV24-1 and TRBJ1-4; no definite D call. Trimming took off 3 bases at V and 8 bases at J, with 6 bases between the two ends. The CDR3 covers 12 residues. Germline V gene data show CDR1 as KGHDR and CDR2 as SFDVKD. DNA of the CDR3: TGTGCCACCAGTGATGCGCAAGAAAAACTGTTTTTT. It encodes CATSDAQEKLFF.

The chain uses TRBV3-1 (or the pseudogene TRBV3-2) and TRBJ1-2; the match to TRBD1 covers 9 bases. J lost 8 bases, V lost 1 base, and 5 bases had no gene match. The CDR3 is 14 amino acids. The V gene's germline CDR1 is LGHDT and CDR2 YNNKEL (reference sequence). The CDR3 DNA is TGTGCCAGCAGCCAAGCGGGACAGGGCAAGGGCTACACCTTC. Amino acid sequence: CASSQAGQGKGYTF.

A few counts support this clone. The chain combines TRBV2 with TRBJ1-5, with TRBD1 identical over 8 bases. In germline, CDR1 is SNHLY, CDR2 FYNNEI. CDR3 length equals 14 residues. V lost 4 bases and J lost 6; bases outside the gene matches: 5. The CDR3 sequence: CASSVIRGLQPQHF. The CDR3 bases are TGTGCCAGCAGTGTTATCAGGGGGCTTCAGCCCCAGCATTTT.

This sequence joins TRBV6-5 and TRBJ2-7; 8 bases match TRBD2. The germline CDR1 and CDR2 sequences are MNHEY and SVGAGI. Germline trimming cut 7 bases from V and 1 base from J; bases unmatched to any gene: 3. The CDR3 consists of 13 residues. DNA of the CDR3: TGTGCCAGCACCGTAGCGGGGTCCTACGAGCAGTACTTC. Amino acids: CASTVAGSYEQYF.

Regarding this clone: The identical CDR3 is also encoded by other nucleotide sequences in the sample. Here the CDR3 DNA reads TGTGCCAGCAGTTTGGGGACATCCTACGAGCAGTACTTC. Residues: CASSLGTSYEQYF. The chain combines TRBV28 with TRBJ2-7; TRBD1 is a possible D gene (6 bases). The CDR3 length is 13 residues. Between the trimmed V and J ends, which lost 3 bases and 1 base, there was a span of 7 bases. Germline V lookup: CDR1 MDHEN, CDR2 SYDVKM.